A single TCR beta chain is shown here with its context. Its antigen is not known. The trim removed 5 bases at V and 3 bases at J, leaving 4 bases unmatched. Germline assignment: CDR1 PRHDT and CDR2 FYEKMQ (reference sequence). The CDR3 is 14 residues long. TCRdb's table, derived via immunoSEQ multiplex PCR, lists solely in-frame clones and lacks some. The sample lists tens of thousands of clones; over 75% were seen once. This entry comes from a study of T cells in localized non-small cell lung cancer. General study results and limits: Adjacent uninvolved lung had the highest clonality, suggesting focused antigen responses.

V and J are TRBV13 and TRBJ1-2; TRBD1 agrees at 9 bases. This receptor was taken from an older female donor with stage II squamous cell lung carcinoma. The sample in question was peripheral blood, obtained before any cancer treatment. In DNA, the CDR3 is TGTGCCAGCAGCCTGACAGGGGGTCACTATGGCTACACCTTC. Translated, it gives CASSLTGGHYGYTF.